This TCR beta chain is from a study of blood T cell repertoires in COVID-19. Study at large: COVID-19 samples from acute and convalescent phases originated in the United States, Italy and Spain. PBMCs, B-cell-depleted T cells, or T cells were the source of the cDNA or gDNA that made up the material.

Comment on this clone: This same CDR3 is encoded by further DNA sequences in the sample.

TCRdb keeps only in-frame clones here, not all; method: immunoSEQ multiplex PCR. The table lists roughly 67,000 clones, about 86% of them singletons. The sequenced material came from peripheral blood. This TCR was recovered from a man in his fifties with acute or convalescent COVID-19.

The CDR3 loop is CASSSPGGQETQYF. For the CDR3, the DNA is TGTGCCAGCAGCTCACCCGGGGGACAAGAGACCCAGTACTTC. The chain uses TRBV7-9 and TRBJ2-5, with D possibly being TRBD2 (6 bases). Germline V gene data show CDR1 as SEHNR and CDR2 as FQNEAQ (reference sequence). The CDR3 totals 14 residues. Trimming pared 4 bases from V and 2 bases from J, leaving 11 bases between.